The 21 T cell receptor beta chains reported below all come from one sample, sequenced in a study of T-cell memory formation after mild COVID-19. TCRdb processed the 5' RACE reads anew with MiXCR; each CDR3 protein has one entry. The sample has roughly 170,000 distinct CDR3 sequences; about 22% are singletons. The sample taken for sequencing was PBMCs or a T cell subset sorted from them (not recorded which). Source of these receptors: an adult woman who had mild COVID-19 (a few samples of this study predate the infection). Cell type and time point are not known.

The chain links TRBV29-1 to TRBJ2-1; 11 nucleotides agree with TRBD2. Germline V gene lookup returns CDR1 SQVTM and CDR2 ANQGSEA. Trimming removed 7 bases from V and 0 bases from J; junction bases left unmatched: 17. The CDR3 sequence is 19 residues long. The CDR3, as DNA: TGCAGCGCTGCAGTAGCGGGAGGGCCGGGGAGAAGCTCCTACAATGAGCAGTTCTTC. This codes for CSAAVAGGPGRSSYNEQFF.

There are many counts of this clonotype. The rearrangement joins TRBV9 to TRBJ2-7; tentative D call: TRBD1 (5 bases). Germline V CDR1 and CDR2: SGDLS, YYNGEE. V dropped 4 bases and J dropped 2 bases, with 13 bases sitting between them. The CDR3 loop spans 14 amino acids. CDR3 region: CASSPDNLAYEQYF. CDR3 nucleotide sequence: TGTGCCAGCAGCCCGGACAATCTCGCCTACGAGCAGTACTTC.

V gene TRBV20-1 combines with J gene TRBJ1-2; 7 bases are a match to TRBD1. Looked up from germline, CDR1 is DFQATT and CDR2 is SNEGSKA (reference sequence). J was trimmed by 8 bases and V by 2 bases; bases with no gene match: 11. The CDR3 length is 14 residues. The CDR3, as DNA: TGCAGTGCTAGATACCACAGGGGAGAAGGGGGCTACACCTTC. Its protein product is CSARYHRGEGGYTF.

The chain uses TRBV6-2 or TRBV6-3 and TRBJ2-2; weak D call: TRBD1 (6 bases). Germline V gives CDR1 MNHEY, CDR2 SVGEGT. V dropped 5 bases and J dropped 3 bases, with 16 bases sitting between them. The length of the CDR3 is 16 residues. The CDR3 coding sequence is TGTGCCAGCAGTCCCGCTCCGGCAGGGGACACCGGGGAGCTGTTTTTT. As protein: CASSPAPAGDTGELFF.

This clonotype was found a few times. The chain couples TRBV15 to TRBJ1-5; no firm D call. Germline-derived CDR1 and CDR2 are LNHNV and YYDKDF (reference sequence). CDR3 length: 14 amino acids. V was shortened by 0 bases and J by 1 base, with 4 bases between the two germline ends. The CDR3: CATSRDLSNQPQHF. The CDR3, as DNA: TGTGCCACCAGCAGAGATTTGAGCAATCAGCCCCAGCATTTT. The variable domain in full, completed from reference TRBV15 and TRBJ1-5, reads DAMVIQNPRYQVTQFGKPVTLSCSQTLNHNVMYWYQQKSSQAPKLLFHYYDKDFNNEADTPDNFQSRRPNTSFCFLDIRSPGLGDTAMYLCATSRDLSNQPQHFGDGTRLSIL.

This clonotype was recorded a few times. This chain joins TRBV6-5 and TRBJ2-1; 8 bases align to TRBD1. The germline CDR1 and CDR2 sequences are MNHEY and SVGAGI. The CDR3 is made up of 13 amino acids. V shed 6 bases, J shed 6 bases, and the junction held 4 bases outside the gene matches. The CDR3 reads CASSFGTGNEQFF. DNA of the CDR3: TGTGCCAGCAGCTTCGGGACAGGCAATGAGCAGTTCTTC.

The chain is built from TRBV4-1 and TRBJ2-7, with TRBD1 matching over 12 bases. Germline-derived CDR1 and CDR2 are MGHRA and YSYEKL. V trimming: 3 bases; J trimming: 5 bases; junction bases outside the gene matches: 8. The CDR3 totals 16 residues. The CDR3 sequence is CASSQLRDRGRDEQYF. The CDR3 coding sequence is TGCGCCAGCAGCCAGTTAAGGGACAGGGGGCGGGACGAGCAGTACTTC.

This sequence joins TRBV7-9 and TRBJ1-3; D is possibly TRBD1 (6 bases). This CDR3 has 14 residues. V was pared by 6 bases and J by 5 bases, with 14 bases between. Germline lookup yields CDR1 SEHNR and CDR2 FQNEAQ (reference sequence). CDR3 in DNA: TGTGCCAGCAGAGTACCAGGGGACCGAAACACCATATATTTT. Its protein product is CASRVPGDRNTIYF. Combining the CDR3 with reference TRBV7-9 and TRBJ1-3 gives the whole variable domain DTGVSQNPRHKITKRGQNVTFRCDPISEHNRLYWYRQTLGQGPEFLTYFQNEAQLEKSRLLSDRFSAERPKGSFSTLEIQRTEQGDSAMYLCASRVPGDRNTIYFGEGSWLTVV.

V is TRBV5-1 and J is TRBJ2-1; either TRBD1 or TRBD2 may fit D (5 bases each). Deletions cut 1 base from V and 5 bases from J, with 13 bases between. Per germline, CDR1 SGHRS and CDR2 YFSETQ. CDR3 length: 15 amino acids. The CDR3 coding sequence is TGCGCCAGCAGCTTGTCGAGGGGCCAGCACAATGAGCAGTTCTTC. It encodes CASSLSRGQHNEQFF.

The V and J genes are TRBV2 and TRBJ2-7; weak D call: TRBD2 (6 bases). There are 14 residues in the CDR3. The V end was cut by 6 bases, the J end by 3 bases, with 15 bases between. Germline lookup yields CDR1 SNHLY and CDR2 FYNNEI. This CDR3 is CASSRGLASYEQYF. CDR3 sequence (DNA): TGTGCCAGCAGCCGCGGGCTAGCGAGCTACGAGCAGTACTTC.

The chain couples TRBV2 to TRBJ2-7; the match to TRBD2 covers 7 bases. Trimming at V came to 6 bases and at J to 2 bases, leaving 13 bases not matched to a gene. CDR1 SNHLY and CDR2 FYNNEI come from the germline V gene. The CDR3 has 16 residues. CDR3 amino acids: CASSEKGGAKPYEQYF. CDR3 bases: TGTGCCAGCAGCGAGAAGGGAGGGGCTAAACCCTACGAGCAGTACTTC.

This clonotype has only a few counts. The CDR3, as DNA: TGCGCCAGCAACCTCTATACGGGGGGGAATGAGCAGTTCTTC. As protein: CASNLYTGGNEQFF. The chain couples TRBV4-1 to TRBJ2-1; 8 bases map to TRBD2. Trimming removed 7 bases from V and 7 bases from J; junction bases left unmatched: 9. This CDR3 has 14 amino acids. The V gene's germline CDR1 is MGHRA and CDR2 YSYEKL.

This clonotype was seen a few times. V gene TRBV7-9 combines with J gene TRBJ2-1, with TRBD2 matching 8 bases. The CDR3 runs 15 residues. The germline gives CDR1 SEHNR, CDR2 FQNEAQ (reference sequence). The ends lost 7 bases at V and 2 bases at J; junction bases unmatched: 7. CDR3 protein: CASIPGGAAYNEQFF. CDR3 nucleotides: TGTGCCAGCATCCCCGGGGGGGCTGCCTACAATGAGCAGTTCTTC.

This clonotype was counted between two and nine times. The DNA for the CDR3 is TGTGCCAGCAGCTTGTTGGGGAACCCCCAAGAGACCCAGTACTTC. This codes for CASSLLGNPQETQYF. J is TRBJ2-5 and V is TRBV7-2; D uncertain. Germline loops: CDR1 SGHTA, CDR2 FQGNSA. The CDR3 runs 15 residues. Trimming removed 3 bases at V and 1 base at J, with 12 bases between.

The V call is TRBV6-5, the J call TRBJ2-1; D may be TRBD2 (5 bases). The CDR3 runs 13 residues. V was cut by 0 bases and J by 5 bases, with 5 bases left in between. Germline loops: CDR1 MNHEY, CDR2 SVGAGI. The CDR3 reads CASSYSGDNEQFF. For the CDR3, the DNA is TGTGCCAGCAGTTACTCGGGAGACAATGAGCAGTTCTTC.

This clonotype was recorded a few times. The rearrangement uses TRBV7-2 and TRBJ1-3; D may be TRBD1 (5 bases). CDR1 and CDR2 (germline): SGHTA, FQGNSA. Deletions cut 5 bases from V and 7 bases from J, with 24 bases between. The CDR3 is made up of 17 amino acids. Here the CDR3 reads CASSRTANILRGNTIYF. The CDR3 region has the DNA TGTGCCAGCAGCCGGACGGCGAACATCCTAAGGGGTAACACCATATATTTT.

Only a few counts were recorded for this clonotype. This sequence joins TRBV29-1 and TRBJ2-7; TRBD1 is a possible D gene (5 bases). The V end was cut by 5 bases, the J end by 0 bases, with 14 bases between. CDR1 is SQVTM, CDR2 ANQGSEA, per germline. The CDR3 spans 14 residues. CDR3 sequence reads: CSVQVGDLSYEQYF. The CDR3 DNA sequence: TGCAGCGTTCAGGTAGGGGATCTCTCCTACGAGCAGTACTTC.

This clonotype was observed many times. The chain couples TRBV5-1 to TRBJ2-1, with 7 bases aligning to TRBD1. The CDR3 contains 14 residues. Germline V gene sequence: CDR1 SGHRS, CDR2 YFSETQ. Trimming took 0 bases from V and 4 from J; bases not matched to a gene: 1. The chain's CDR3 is CASSLGDSYNEQFF. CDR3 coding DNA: TGCGCCAGCAGCTTGGGGGACAGTTACAATGAGCAGTTCTTC.

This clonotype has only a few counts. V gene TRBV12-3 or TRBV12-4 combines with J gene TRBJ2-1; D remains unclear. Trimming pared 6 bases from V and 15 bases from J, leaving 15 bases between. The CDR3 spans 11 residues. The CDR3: CASSPPPGRFF. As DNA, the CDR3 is TGTGCCAGCAGCCCACCTCCCGGGCGGTTCTTC.

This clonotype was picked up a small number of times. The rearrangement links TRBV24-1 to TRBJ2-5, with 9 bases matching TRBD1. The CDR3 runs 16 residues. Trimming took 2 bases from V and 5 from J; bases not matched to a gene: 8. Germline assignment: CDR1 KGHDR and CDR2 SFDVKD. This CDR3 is CATSDSGTGYDETQYF. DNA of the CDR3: TGTGCCACCAGTGATTCCGGGACAGGGTACGATGAGACCCAGTACTTC.

CDR3 DNA sequence: TGTGCCAGCAGCTTAAAGGGGGACGGGCTAGCGGGAGCGGTGGATACGCAGTATTTT. As protein: CASSLKGDGLAGAVDTQYF. This chain connects TRBV7-3 to TRBJ2-3; 10 positions agree with TRBD2. There are 19 residues in the CDR3. The germline CDR1 and CDR2 sequences are SGHTA and FQGTGA. Trimming took 1 base from V and 6 from J; bases not matched to a gene: 16. The full variable domain, completed using reference TRBV7-3 and TRBJ2-3, is GAGVSQTPSNKVTEKGKYVELRCDPISGHTALYWYRQSLGQGPEFLIYFQGTGAADDSGLPNDRFFAVRPEGSVSTLKIQRTERGDSAVYLCASSLKGDGLAGAVDTQYFGPGTRLTVL.